This T cell receptor beta chain was retrieved from a study of blood T cell repertoires in COVID-19 (dated by TCRdb to about 2020). Concerning the study at large: The collaborator samples originated in the United States, Italy and Spain and spanned the acute and convalescent phases of COVID-19. Where available, HLA class I and class II types were obtained from metadata supplied by the sample provider rather than from assay-based typing. Deeply sampled blood TCRbeta repertoires from subjects exposed to, actively infected with, or recovered from COVID-19 were included in the dataset. The repertoires were made available in a free public database intended to serve as a resource for research on the immune response to SARS-CoV-2. The prospective study material was composed of cDNA or gDNA derived from T cells, B-cell-depleted T cells, or PBMCs. Samples were obtained from the ongoing ImmuneRACE study (first 160 participants) and from 1,200 or so subjects provided by 6 global collaborators. The sample metadata nearly always contained a de-identified subject ID, COVID-19 status, age in years and sex.

Participants in the prospective study were enrolled through a virtual design, were aged roughly 18 to 100 years, and lived in approximately 25 United States geographic areas. In the prospective study, cohorts were assigned on the basis of participant-reported clinical history obtained from a screening survey and a study questionnaire. Exposed participants were defined as having been in contact with someone with a PCR-confirmed or clinician-diagnosed COVID-19 case within 2 weeks of study entry. Mobile phlebotomists in the prospective study collected whole blood, serum and a nasopharyngeal or oropharyngeal swab from every participant. Additional blood draws and questionnaires over an approximately 2-month period could optionally be provided by prospective study participants. Before DNA extraction, blood samples from the prospective study were shipped at room temperature or frozen. The CDR3 covers 15 residues, taking in both the cysteine and the phenylalanine. The CDR3 DNA has 45 bases and is translated from base 1. Taken from the germline V gene (reference sequence), the CDR1 and CDR2 loops are SGHNT and YYREEE. V is pruned by 1 base and J by 6 bases, leaving 4 bases of the junction without a gene match.

Remarks on this clone: Its antigen remains undetermined. No base qualities exist here, and no much larger clone lies one base off it.

On the study overall, not on this receptor specifically: Clinical and demographic metadata were provided uncurated, with the amount varying by source and participant.

TCRbeta CDR3 regions were amplified from genomic DNA by means of the immunoSEQ Assay, a bias-controlled multiplex PCR. The study's processing was this. Within the assay, amplification of reference gene primers was used to estimate how many nucleated cells each sample contained. To quantify the absolute abundance of each unique TCRbeta CDR3 rearrangement, sequence reads were collapsed and filtered. Productive Simpson clonality was computed per sample as the square root of Simpson's diversity index over productive rearrangements. Entries here come from immuneACCESS through TCRdb and include only in-frame sequences with V and J called. Some clones fail to appear in such tables; in the studies checked, an unresolved V gene covers under half of the shortfall, and the cause of the remainder is unknown. V and J calls and clone size are copied from that table; D and trimming were computed from the DNA. The table for this sample lists a few hundred thousand clones; roughly nine tenths of them were counted only once. The top ten clonotypes cover roughly 0.9% of the sample.

This clonotype was sampled from a woman aged 40 to 50 who had been exposed to COVID-19. The sequencing sample was made of PBMCs or T cells enriched from blood (not recorded which). The chain couples TRBV5-4 to TRBJ1-6, with 7 bases aligning to TRBD1. The CDR3 in this case is CASSLNRGSNSPLHF. The DNA is as follows: TGTGCCAGCAGCTTGAACAGGGGATCTAATTCACCCCTCCACTTT.